This TCR beta chain was identified in a study of blood T cell repertoires in COVID-19. Looking at the study overall: Material from acute and convalescent COVID-19 was sourced from the United States, Italy and Spain. Sources were T cells, B-cell-depleted T cells, or PBMCs; the material itself was cDNA or gDNA.

Germline V gene data show CDR1 as LGHDT and CDR2 as YNNKEL (reference sequence). V was trimmed by 2 bases and J by 5 bases, leaving 10 bases between them. The CDR3 extends over 15 amino acids. Per the authors' pipeline: Estimated nucleated cell counts came from reference gene primer amplification. The protocol was immunoSEQ multiplex PCR, while the TCRdb copy is restricted to in-frame clones and leaves out a portion. V and J calls and clone size come straight from that table; D and trimming were deduced from the DNA. Found here are about 140,000 clones, about three quarters of them singletons; the top ten hold approximately 2%.

Sequences were obtained from peripheral blood. The rearrangement joins TRBV3-1 (or the pseudogene TRBV3-2) to TRBJ1-6, with D maybe TRBD1 (6 bases). This receptor was obtained from a woman aged 55-69 years with acute or convalescent COVID-19. The CDR3 DNA sequence: TGTGCCAGCAGCCAACTACAGGGAAATAATTCACCCCTCCACTTT. Translating it yields CASSQLQGNNSPLHF.